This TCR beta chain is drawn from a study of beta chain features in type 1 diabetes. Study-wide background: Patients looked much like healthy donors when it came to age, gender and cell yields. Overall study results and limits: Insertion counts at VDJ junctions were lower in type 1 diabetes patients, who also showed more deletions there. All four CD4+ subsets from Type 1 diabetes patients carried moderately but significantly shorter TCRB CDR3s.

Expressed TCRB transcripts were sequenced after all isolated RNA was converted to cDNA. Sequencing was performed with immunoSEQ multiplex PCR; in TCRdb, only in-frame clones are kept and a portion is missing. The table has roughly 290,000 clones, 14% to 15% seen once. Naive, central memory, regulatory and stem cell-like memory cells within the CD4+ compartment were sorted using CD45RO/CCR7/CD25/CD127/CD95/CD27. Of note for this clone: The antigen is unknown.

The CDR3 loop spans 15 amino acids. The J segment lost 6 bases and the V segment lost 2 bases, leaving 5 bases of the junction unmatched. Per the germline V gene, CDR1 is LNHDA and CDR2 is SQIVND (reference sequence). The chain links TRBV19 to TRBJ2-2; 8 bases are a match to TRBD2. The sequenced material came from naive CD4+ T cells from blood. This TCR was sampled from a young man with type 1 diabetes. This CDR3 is CASSINGLAAGELFF. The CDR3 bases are TGTGCCAGTAGTATAAACGGACTAGCAGCCGGGGAGCTGTTTTTT.